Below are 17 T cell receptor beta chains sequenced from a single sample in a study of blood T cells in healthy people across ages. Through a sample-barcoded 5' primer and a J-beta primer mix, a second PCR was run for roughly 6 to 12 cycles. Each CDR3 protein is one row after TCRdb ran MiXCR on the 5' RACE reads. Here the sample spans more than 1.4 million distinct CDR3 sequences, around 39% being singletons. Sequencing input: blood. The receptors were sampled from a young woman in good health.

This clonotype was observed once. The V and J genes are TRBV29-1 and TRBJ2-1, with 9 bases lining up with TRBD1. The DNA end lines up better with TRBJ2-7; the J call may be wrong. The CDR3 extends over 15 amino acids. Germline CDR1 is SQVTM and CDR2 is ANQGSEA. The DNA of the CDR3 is TGCAGCGTTGAACCCGGGACAGGGCCTTACAATGAGCAGTACTTC. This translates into CSVEPGTGPYNEQYF.

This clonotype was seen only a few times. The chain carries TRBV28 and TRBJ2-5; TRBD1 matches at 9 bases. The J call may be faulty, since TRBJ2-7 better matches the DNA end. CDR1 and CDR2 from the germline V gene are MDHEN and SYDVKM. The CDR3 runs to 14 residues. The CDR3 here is CASTPGTGPYEQYF. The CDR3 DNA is TGTGCCAGCACCCCAGGGACAGGGCCGTACGAGCAGTACTTC.

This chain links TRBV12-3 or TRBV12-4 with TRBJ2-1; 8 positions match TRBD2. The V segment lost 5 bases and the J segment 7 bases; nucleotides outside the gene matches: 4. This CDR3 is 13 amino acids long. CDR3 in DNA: TGTGCCAGCAGTGGACTAGCCTGGAATGAGCAGTTCTTC. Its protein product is CASSGLAWNEQFF.

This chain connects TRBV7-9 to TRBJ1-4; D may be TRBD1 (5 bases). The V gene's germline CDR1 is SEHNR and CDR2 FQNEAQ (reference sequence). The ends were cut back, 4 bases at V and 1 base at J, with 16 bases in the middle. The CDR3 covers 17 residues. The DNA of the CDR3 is TGTGCCAGCAGCTCGGGACGGGGCGCTCGAACTAATGAAAAACTGTTTTTT. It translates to CASSSGRGARTNEKLFF.

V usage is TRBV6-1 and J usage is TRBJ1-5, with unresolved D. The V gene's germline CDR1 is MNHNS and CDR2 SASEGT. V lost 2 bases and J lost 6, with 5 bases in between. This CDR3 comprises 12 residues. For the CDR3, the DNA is TGTGCCAGCAGTGAACCCTCTCAGCCCCAGCATTTT. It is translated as CASSEPSQPQHF.

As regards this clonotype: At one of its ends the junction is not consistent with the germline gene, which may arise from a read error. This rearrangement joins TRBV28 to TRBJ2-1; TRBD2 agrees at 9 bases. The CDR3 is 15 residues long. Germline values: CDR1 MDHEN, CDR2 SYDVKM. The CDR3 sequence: CASSLYSSGTNEQFF. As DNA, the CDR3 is TGTGCCAGCAGCTTATATTCTAGCGGGACCAATGAGCAGTTCTTC.

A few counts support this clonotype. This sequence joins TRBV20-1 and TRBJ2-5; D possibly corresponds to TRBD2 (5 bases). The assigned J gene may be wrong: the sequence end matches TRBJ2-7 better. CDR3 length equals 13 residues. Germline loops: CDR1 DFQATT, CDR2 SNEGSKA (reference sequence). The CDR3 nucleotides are TGCAGTGCTAGCGGGGTTACTCCCTACGAGCAGTACTTC. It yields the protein CSASGVTPYEQYF.

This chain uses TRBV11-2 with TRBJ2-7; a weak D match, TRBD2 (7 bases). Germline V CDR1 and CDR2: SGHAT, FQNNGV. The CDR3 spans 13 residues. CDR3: CAGGGGIHYEQYF. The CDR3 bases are TGTGCTGGAGGGGGAGGGATACACTACGAGCAGTACTTC.

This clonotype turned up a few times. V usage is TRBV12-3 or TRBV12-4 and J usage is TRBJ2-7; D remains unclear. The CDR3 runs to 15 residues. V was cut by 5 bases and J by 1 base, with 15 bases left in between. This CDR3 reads CASSHDVESSYEQYF. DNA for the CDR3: TGTGCCAGCAGTCACGACGTGGAGTCATCCTACGAGCAGTACTTC.

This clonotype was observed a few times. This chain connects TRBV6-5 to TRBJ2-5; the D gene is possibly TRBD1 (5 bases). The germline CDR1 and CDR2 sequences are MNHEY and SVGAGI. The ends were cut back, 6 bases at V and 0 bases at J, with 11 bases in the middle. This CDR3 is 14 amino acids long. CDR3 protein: CASRGQPYQETQYF. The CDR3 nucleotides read TGTGCCAGCAGAGGACAACCCTACCAAGAGACCCAGTACTTC.

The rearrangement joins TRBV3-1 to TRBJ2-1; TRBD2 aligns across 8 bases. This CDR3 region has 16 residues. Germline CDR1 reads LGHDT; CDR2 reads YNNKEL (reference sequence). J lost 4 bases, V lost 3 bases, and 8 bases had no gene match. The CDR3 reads CASSHGAGATYNEQFF. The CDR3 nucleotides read TGTGCCAGCAGCCATGGAGCGGGAGCCACTTACAATGAGCAGTTCTTC.

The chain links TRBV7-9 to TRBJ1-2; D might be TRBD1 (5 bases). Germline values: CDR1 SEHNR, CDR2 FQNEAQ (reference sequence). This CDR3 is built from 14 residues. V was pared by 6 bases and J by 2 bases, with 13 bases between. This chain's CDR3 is CASSRGGDNYGYTF. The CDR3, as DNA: TGTGCCAGCAGTCGGGGGGGAGACAACTATGGCTACACCTTC.

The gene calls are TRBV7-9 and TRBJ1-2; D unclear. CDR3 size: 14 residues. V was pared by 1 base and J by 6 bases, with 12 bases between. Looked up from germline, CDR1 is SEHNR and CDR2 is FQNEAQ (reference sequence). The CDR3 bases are TGTGCCAGCAGCTTAGATGGCCCGGGGAATGGCTACACCTTC. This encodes CASSLDGPGNGYTF.

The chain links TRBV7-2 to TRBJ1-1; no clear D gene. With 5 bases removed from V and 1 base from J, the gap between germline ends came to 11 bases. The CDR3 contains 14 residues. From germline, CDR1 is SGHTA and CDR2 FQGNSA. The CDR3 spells CASSRRAENTEAFF. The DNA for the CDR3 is TGTGCCAGCAGCCGGCGGGCGGAGAACACTGAAGCTTTCTTT.

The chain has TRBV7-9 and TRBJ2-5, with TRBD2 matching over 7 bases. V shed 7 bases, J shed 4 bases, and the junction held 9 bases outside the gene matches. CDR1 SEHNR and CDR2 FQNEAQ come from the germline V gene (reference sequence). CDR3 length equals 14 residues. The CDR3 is CASTKRGGVETQYF. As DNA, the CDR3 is TGTGCCAGCACCAAGCGGGGCGGGGTAGAGACCCAGTACTTC.

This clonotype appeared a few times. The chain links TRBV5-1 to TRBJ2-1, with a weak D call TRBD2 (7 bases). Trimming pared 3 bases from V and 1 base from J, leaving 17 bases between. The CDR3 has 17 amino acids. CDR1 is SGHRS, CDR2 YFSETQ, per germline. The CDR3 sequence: CASSYYGGGLSYNEQFF. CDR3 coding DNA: TGCGCCAGCAGCTATTACGGCGGGGGCCTTTCCTACAATGAGCAGTTCTTC. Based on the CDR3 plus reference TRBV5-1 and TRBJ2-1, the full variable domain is KAGVTQTPRYLIKTRGQQVTLSCSPISGHRSVSWYQQTPGQGLQFLFEYFSETQRNKGNFPGRFSGRQFSNSRSEMNVSTLELGDSALYLCASSYYGGGLSYNEQFFGPGTRLTVL.

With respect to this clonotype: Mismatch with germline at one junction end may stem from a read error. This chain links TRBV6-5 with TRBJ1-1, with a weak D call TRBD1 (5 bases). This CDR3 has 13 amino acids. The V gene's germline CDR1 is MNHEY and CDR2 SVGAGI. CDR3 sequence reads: CASRRGAGTGAFF. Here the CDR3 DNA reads TGTGCCAGCAGACGGGGAGCAGGGACTGGAGCTTTCTTT.